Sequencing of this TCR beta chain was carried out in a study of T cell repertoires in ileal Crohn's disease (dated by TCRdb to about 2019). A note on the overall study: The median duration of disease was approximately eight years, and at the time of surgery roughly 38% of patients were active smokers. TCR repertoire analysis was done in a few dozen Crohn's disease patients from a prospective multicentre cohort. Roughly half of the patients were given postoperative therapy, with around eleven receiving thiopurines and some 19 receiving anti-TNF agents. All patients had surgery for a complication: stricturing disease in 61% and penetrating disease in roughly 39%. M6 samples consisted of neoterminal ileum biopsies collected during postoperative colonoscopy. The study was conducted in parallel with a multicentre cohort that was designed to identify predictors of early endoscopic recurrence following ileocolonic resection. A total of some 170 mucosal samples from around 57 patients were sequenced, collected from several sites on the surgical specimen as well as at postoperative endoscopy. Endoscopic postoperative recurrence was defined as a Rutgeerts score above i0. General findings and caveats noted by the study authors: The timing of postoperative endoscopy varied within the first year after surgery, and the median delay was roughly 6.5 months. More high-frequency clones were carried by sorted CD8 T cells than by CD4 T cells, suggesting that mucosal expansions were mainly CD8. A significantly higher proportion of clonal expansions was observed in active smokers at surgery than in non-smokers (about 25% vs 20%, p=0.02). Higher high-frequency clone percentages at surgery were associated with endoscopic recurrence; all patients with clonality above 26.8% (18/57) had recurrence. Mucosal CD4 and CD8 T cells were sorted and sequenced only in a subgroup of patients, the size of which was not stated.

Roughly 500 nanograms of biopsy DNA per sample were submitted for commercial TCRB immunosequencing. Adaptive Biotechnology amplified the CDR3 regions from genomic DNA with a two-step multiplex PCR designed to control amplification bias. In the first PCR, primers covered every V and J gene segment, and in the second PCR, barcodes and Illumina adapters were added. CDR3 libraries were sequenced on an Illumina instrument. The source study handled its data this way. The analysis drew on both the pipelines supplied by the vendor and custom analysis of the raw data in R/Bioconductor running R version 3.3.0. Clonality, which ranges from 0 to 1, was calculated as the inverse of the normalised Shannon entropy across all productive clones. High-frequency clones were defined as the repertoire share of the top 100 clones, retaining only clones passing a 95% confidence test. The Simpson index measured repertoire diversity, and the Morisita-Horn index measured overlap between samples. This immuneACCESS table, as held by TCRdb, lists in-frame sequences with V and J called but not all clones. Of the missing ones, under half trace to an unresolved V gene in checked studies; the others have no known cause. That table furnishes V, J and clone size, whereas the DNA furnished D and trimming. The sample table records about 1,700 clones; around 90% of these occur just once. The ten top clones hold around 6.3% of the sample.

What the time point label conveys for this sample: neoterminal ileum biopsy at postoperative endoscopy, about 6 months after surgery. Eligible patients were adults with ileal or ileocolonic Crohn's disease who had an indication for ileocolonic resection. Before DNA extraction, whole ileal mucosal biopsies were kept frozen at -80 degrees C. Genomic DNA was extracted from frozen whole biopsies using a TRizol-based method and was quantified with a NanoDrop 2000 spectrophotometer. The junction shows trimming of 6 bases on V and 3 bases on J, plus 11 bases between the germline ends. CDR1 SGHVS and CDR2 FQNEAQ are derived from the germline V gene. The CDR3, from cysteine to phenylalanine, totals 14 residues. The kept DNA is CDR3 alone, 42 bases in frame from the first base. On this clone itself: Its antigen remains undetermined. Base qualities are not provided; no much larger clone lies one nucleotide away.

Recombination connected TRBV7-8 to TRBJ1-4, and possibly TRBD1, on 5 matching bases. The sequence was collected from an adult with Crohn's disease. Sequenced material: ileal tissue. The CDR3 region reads CASRTGTSNEKLFF. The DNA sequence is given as TGTGCCAGCAGAACCGGGACCTCTAATGAAAAACTGTTTTTT.